This is a list of T cell receptor beta chains from one sample in a study of PD-1 blockade in classical Hodgkin lymphoma. This table comes from immunoSEQ multiplex PCR, and its TCRdb copy is limited to in-frame clones, with some not included. The repertoire has around 12,000 clones, 88% of them found once; the top ten carry approximately 0.9%. The sequencing used CD4+ T cells from blood, collected before the fourth cycle of nivolumab. The source is a human donor with classical Hodgkin lymphoma. CDR3s include the opening cysteine and the closing phenylalanine or tryptophan. D genes are given only for firm matches. Not every row has a clone size; where given, it reads once, few, many or a size class.

J,V,size,D,CDR3,DNA
TRBJ2-7,TRBV27,.,.,CASSPGTFNSYYEQYF,TGTGCCAGCAGTCCCGGGACATTTAATTCCTACTACGAGCAGTACTTC
TRBJ2-1,TRBV13,.,TRBD2,CASSLFGGISYNEQFF,TGTGCCAGCAGCTTATTCGGGGGGATATCCTACAATGAGCAGTTCTTC
TRBJ2-5,TRBV5-6,once,.,CASSFIGQETQYF,TGTGCCAGCAGCTTCATAGGGCAAGAGACCCAGTACTTC
TRBJ1-1,TRBV7-2,few,.,CASSLRRNTEAFF,TGTGCCAGCAGCTTAAGGAGAAACACTGAAGCTTTCTTT
TRBJ1-1,TRBV7-2,.,.,CASSLGSLMNTEAFF,TGTGCCAGCAGCTTAGGGTCTCTTATGAACACTGAAGCTTTCTTT
TRBJ2-3,TRBV6-4,.,TRBD2,CASRGTGARSGRGEDTQYF,TGTGCCAGCAGGGGCACAGGGGCACGTAGCGGGAGGGGGGAGGATACGCAGTATTTT
TRBJ2-2,TRBV27,once,TRBD1,CASRTDRVGTGELFF,TGTGCCAGCAGGACGGACAGGGTGGGGACCGGGGAGCTGTTTTTT
TRBJ1-2,TRBV18,.,.,CASSPLREDGYTF,TGTGCCAGCTCACCGCTCAGGGAGGATGGCTACACCTTC
TRBJ2-5,TRBV21-1,.,.,CASSKDSRDRTQEGPGQTQYF,TGTGCCAGCAGCAAAGATTCGAGGGACAGGACCCAAGAAGGCCCCGGACAGACCCAGTACTTC
TRBJ2-3,TRBV4-3,.,.,CASSQHRVGDTYTQYF,TGCGCCAGCAGCCAACACAGGGTTGGGGACACATATACGCAGTATTTT
TRBJ2-3,TRBV9,.,.,CASSVLGGGTSTDTQYF,TGTGCCAGCAGCGTCCTGGGAGGAGGGACTAGCACAGATACGCAGTATTTT
TRBJ2-5,TRBV21-1,.,.,CASSKPIQGAGSQETQYF,TGTGCCAGCAGCAAACCGATACAGGGTGCGGGTTCCCAAGAGACCCAGTACTTC
TRBJ2-1,TRBV7-2,.,TRBD2,CASRSSGGRQFF,TGTGCCAGCAGATCTAGCGGCGGGCGGCAGTTCTTC
TRBJ1-4,TRBV28,.,.,CASSLGTSPEKLFF,TGTGCCAGCAGCCTCGGGACCTCGCCCGAAAAACTGTTTTTT
TRBJ2-5,TRBV29-1,.,.,CSVPEIGETQYF,TGCAGCGTCCCAGAGATTGGCGAGACCCAGTACTTC
TRBJ2-5,TRBV5-1,.,.,CASSFSGNQETQYF,TGCGCCAGCAGCTTTTCCGGGAACCAAGAGACCCAGTACTTC
TRBJ1-5,TRBV27,.,.,CASSFRGSQPQHF,TGTGCCAGCAGTTTTAGGGGAAGTCAGCCCCAGCATTTT
TRBJ1-6,TRBV18,.,.,CASSPSARGDNSPLHF,TGTGCCAGCTCACCAAGTGCCCGGGGGGATAATTCACCCCTCCACTTT
TRBJ1-2,TRBV7-2,.,.,CASSLQGGEGYTF,TGTGCCAGCAGTTTACAGGGAGGGGAAGGCTACACCTTC
TRBJ2-1,TRBV7-2,.,.,CASSFRAVSNEQFF,TGTGCCAGCAGCTTTCGGGCAGTATCCAATGAGCAGTTCTTC
TRBJ2-3,TRBV9,.,TRBD2,CASSGPSTSGTYTDTQYF,TGTGCCAGCAGCGGCCCGTCCACTAGCGGGACCTACACAGATACGCAGTATTTT
TRBJ2-2,TRBV28,.,.,CASGSGARAGELFF,TGTGCCAGCGGCTCCGGGGCTAGGGCCGGGGAGCTGTTTTTT
TRBJ2-5,TRBV27,.,TRBD2,CASSPFKAGAGQETQYF,TGTGCCAGCAGTCCCTTTAAAGCGGGGGCCGGACAAGAGACCCAGTACTTC
TRBJ2-3,TRBV4-3,.,TRBD2,CASSQGTSGGAIDTQYF,TGCGCCAGCAGCCAAGGGACTAGCGGGGGGGCAATAGATACGCAGTATTTT
TRBJ2-2,TRBV2,few,.,CASTLRRNTGELFF,TGTGCCAGCACTCTAAGGAGGAACACCGGGGAGCTGTTTTTT
TRBJ2-6,TRBV9,.,.,CASSVGALGANVLTF,TGTGCCAGCAGCGTAGGGGCGCTGGGGGCCAACGTCCTGACTTTC
TRBJ1-2,TRBV28,.,.,CASKRIPAYGYTF,TGTGCCAGCAAGCGAATTCCAGCTTATGGCTACACCTTC
TRBJ1-2,TRBV5-1,.,.,CASSTKVDYGYTF,TGCGCCAGCTCGACCAAAGTCGACTATGGCTACACCTTC
TRBJ2-7,TRBV27,.,.,CASSGVGGEQYF,TGTGCCAGCAGTGGAGTGGGGGGCGAGCAGTACTTC
TRBJ1-5,TRBV7-2,.,TRBD1,CASSLGRDRAGPQHF,TGTGCCAGCAGCTTAGGAAGGGACAGGGCAGGGCCCCAGCATTTT
TRBJ1-6,TRBV6-6,once,.,CASSWIQGWNSPLHF,TGTGCCAGCAGTTGGATACAGGGTTGGAATTCACCCCTCCACTTT
TRBJ1-4,TRBV19,.,.,CASSIGTDNEKLFF,TGTGCCAGTAGTATAGGCACCGATAATGAAAAACTGTTTTTT
TRBJ1-6,TRBV5-1,.,.,CASSSSGTYSPLHF,TGCGCCAGCAGCTCCTCCGGGACCTATTCACCCCTCCACTTT
TRBJ1-2,TRBV7-9,.,.,CASSWRAGVGYTF,TGTGCCAGCAGTTGGAGGGCAGGGGTTGGCTACACCTTC
TRBJ1-2,TRBV19,.,.,CASSLSSNNYGYTF,TGTGCCAGTAGTCTGAGCAGCAATAACTATGGCTACACCTTC
TRBJ1-1,TRBV7-8,.,.,CASSQSRMNTEAFF,TGTGCCAGCAGCCAATCCAGGATGAACACTGAAGCTTTCTTT
TRBJ2-1,TRBV4-2,.,TRBD2,CASSRAGGKNEQFF,TGTGCCAGCAGCCGAGCGGGGGGTAAGAATGAGCAGTTCTTC
TRBJ1-1,TRBV28,.,TRBD1,CASSTHLSFRGRLNTEAFF,TGTGCCAGCAGTACGCACCTCTCATTCAGGGGGCGACTGAACACTGAAGCTTTCTTT
TRBJ2-7,TRBV19,.,.,CASSIGGPGSTYEQYF,TGTGCCAGTAGTATAGGTGGGCCAGGTTCGACCTACGAGCAGTACTTC
TRBJ1-3,TRBV9,.,.,CASSVAQFGGNTIYF,TGTGCCAGCAGCGTAGCCCAATTTGGAGGAAACACCATATATTTT
TRBJ2-3,TRBV19,.,TRBD1,CASSRRQGQDTQYF,TGTGCCAGTAGTCGTCGACAGGGGCAAGATACGCAGTATTTT
TRBJ2-7,TRBV30,.,.,CAWSLDTYEQYF,TGTGCCTGGAGTTTGGACACCTACGAGCAGTACTTC
TRBJ1-1,TRBV2,.,.,CASRGSVNTEAFF,TGTGCCAGCAGGGGCAGCGTAAACACTGAAGCTTTCTTT
TRBJ2-7,TRBV5-1,.,TRBD2,CASSQTSGMYEQYF,TGCGCCAGCAGCCAGACTAGCGGGATGTACGAGCAGTACTTC
TRBJ2-7,TRBV4-1,.,TRBD2,CASSHRLAGENYEQYF,TGCGCCAGCAGCCACAGACTAGCGGGAGAAAACTACGAGCAGTACTTC
TRBJ2-2,TRBV5-4,.,TRBD1,CASSPKGQMNTGELFF,TGTGCCAGCAGCCCGAAGGGACAGATGAACACCGGGGAGCTGTTTTTT
TRBJ2-1,TRBV2,.,.,CASSGKGSYNEQFF,TGTGCCAGCAGTGGGAAAGGGAGCTACAATGAGCAGTTCTTC
TRBJ2-7,TRBV4-2,.,.,CASSQGTVDEQYF,TGTGCCAGCAGCCAAGGGACAGTCGACGAGCAGTACTTC
TRBJ2-7,TRBV5-1,.,TRBD2,CASSLVLAGGYEQYF,TGCGCCAGCAGCTTGGTACTAGCGGGAGGGTACGAGCAGTACTTC